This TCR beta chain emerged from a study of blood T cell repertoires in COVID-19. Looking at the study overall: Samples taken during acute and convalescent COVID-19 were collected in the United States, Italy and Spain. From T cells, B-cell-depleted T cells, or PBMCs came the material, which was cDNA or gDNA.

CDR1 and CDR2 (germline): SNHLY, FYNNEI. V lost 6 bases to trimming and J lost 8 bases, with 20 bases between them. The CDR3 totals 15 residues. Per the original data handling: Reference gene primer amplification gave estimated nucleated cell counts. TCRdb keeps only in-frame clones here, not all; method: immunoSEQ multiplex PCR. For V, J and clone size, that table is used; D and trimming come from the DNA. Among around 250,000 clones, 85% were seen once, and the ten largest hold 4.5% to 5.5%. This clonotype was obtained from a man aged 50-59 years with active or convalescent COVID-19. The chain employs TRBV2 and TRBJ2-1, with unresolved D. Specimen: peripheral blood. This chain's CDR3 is CASRRGAPPGDEQFF. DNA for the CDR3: TGTGCCAGCAGACGAGGAGCACCCCCCGGCGATGAGCAGTTCTTC.